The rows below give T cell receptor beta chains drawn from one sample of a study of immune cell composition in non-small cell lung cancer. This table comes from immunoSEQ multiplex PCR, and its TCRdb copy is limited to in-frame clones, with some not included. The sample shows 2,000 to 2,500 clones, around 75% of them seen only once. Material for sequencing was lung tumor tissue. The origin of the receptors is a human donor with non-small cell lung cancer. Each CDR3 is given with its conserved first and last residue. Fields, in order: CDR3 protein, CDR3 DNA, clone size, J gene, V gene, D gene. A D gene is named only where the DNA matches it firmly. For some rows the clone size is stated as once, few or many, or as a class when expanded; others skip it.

CASSSEVSSPLHF | TGTGCCAGCAGTTCGGAGGTGTCTTCACCCCTCCACTTT | - | TRBJ1-6 | TRBV27 | -
CASSKRNPGELFF | TGTGCCAGCAGCAAGCGAAATCCCGGGGAGCTGTTTTTT | - | TRBJ2-2 | TRBV7-6 | -
CASSQGRSTDTQYF | TGTGCCAGCAGCCAGGGGCGGAGCACAGATACGCAGTATTTT | - | TRBJ2-3 | TRBV6-5 | -
CASSLAPVSGNTIYF | TGTGCCAGCAGCTTGGCCCCGGTCTCTGGAAACACCATATATTTT | - | TRBJ1-3 | TRBV5-6 | -
CASSELGPYGYTF | TGTGCCAGCAGTGAACTCGGTCCCTATGGCTACACCTTC | few | TRBJ1-2 | TRBV2 | -
CASSFTGSTNEKLFF | TGCGCCAGCAGCTTTACAGGGTCAACTAATGAAAAACTGTTTTTT | - | TRBJ1-4 | TRBV5-1 | -
CASSPEGGGEPMNTEAFF | TGCGCCAGCAGCCCCGAGGGAGGGGGGGAACCTATGAACACTGAAGCTTTCTTT | - | TRBJ1-1 | TRBV4-1 | -
CASRRDSSTSYEQYF | TGCGCCAGCAGAAGGGACTCCTCAACTTCCTACGAGCAGTACTTC | - | TRBJ2-7 | TRBV5-1 | -
CASSQRVQETQYF | TGCGCCAGCAGCCAGCGGGTCCAAGAGACCCAGTACTTC | few | TRBJ2-5 | TRBV4-3 | -
CASSSKRESVTGELFF | TGTGCCAGCAGTTCCAAGCGGGAGTCGGTCACCGGGGAGCTGTTTTTT | once | TRBJ2-2 | TRBV9 | TRBD2
CASSQVSDEQFF | TGTGCCAGCAGCCAAGTGAGCGATGAGCAGTTCTTC | - | TRBJ2-1 | TRBV7-6 | -
CASSLRDTSSYEQYF | TGTGCCAGCAGCCTCCGGGACACCAGCTCCTACGAGCAGTACTTC | - | TRBJ2-7 | TRBV5-6 | -
CASSFDGPGQETQYF | TGCGCCAGCAGCTTCGACGGCCCAGGGCAAGAGACCCAGTACTTC | - | TRBJ2-5 | TRBV5-1 | -
CASSPTGNYGYTF | TGTGCCAGCAGCCCGACGGGGAACTATGGCTACACCTTC | - | TRBJ1-2 | TRBV9 | -
CASSSGLVNEQFF | TGTGCCAGCAGCTCGGGACTAGTCAATGAGCAGTTCTTC | - | TRBJ2-1 | TRBV5-5 | TRBD2
CASRLAGGRSYEQYF | TGTGCAAGTCGCTTAGCTGGCGGGAGGTCCTACGAGCAGTACTTC | - | TRBJ2-7 | TRBV12-2 | -
CAWREGAGETQYF | TGTGCCTGGAGAGAGGGGGCAGGGGAGACCCAGTACTTC | large | TRBJ2-5 | TRBV30 | TRBD1
CASSLEFWGDTEAFF | TGTGCCAGCAGCTTAGAGTTTTGGGGCGACACTGAAGCTTTCTTT | - | TRBJ1-1 | TRBV11-2 | -
CASRRVTAKNIQYF | TGCGCCAGCAGGAGGGTTACGGCCAAAAACATTCAGTACTTC | - | TRBJ2-4 | TRBV23-1 | -
CASSVQAYGYTF | TGTGCCAGCAGCGTTCAAGCCTATGGCTACACCTTC | few | TRBJ1-2 | TRBV6-1 | -
CASSQRSGTSSYNEQFF | TGCGCCAGCAGCCAAAGGTCCGGGACTAGCTCCTACAATGAGCAGTTCTTC | large | TRBJ2-1 | TRBV4-1 | TRBD2
CASLGEDYGYTF | TGTGCCAGTCTTGGGGAGGACTATGGCTACACCTTC | - | TRBJ1-2 | TRBV19 | -
CARSGPGANVLTF | TGTGCCAGGAGCGGACCTGGGGCCAACGTCCTGACTTTC | - | TRBJ2-6 | TRBV2 | -
CASIPQAGDTGELFF | TGTGCCAGCATCCCCCAGGCAGGGGACACCGGGGAGCTGTTTTTT | few | TRBJ2-2 | TRBV7-2 | -
CASSDTAHLTDTQYF | TGTGCCAGCAGTGATACTGCCCACCTCACAGATACGCAGTATTTT | - | TRBJ2-3 | TRBV7-2 | -
CASSDRFEKLFF | TGTGCCAGCAGCGACAGGTTTGAAAAACTGTTTTTT | once | TRBJ1-4 | TRBV7-9 | -
CASSPRTGGSLETQYF | TGTGCCAGCTCACCTCGAACAGGGGGAAGTTTGGAGACCCAGTACTTC | once | TRBJ2-5 | TRBV18 | TRBD1
CASSFQGAYEQYF | TGTGCCAGCAGTTTTCAGGGGGCCTACGAGCAGTACTTC | - | TRBJ2-7 | TRBV28 | TRBD1
CASSQASVGEASTDTQYF | TGCGCCAGCAGCCAGGCATCGGTAGGGGAAGCTAGCACAGATACGCAGTATTTT | few | TRBJ2-3 | TRBV4-3 | -
CASSPTRQGASYTF | TGTGCCAGCAGTCCTACCCGACAGGGGGCAAGCTACACCTTC | - | TRBJ1-2 | TRBV27 | TRBD1
CASSEHGGGAVDNEQFF | TGTGCCAGCTCCGAACATGGGGGGGGCGCGGTGGACAATGAGCAGTTCTTC | - | TRBJ2-1 | TRBV18 | -
CASSQATGATDTQYF | TGTGCCAGCAGCCAAGCGACAGGGGCCACAGATACGCAGTATTTT | - | TRBJ2-3 | TRBV4-2 | TRBD1
CASSAGRSTDTQYF | TGTGCCAGCAGTGCCGGGAGGAGCACAGATACGCAGTATTTT | - | TRBJ2-3 | TRBV25-1 | TRBD2
CAISVLSSGANVLTF | TGTGCCATCAGTGTATTGAGCTCTGGGGCCAACGTCCTGACTTTC | - | TRBJ2-6 | TRBV10-3 | -
CATLATGLQYF | TGTGCCACCCTCGCCACAGGGTTGCAGTACTTC | medium-sized | TRBJ2-7 | TRBV28 | -
CASSREPTSGGWNEQFF | TGTGCCAGCAGCCGGGAGCCTACTAGCGGGGGTTGGAATGAGCAGTTCTTC | - | TRBJ2-1 | TRBV5-4 | TRBD2
CASSPLAGGKKNEQFF | TGTGCCAGCAGCCCCCTAGCGGGAGGTAAGAAAAATGAGCAGTTCTTC | - | TRBJ2-1 | TRBV4-2 | TRBD2
CASSLVIPGVAFF | TGTGCCAGCAGCTTAGTAATCCCAGGGGTAGCTTTCTTT | - | TRBJ1-1 | TRBV7-2 | -
CASSVSAGDSYEQYF | TGTGCCAGCAGTGTATCAGCAGGGGACTCCTACGAGCAGTACTTC | - | TRBJ2-7 | TRBV6-4 | -
CSVARGQETQYF | TGCAGCGTTGCCAGGGGCCAAGAGACCCAGTACTTC | - | TRBJ2-5 | TRBV29-1 | -
CASSVLPGQGGTGELFF | TGCGCCAGCAGCGTCCTACCGGGACAGGGTGGAACCGGGGAGCTGTTTTTT | - | TRBJ2-2 | TRBV5-1 | TRBD1
CASSIRGSGGRTDTQYF | TGTGCCAGCAGCATCCGTGGTTCGGGGGGACGCACAGATACGCAGTATTTT | - | TRBJ2-3 | TRBV11-2 | TRBD2
CASSHSQQGPNTEAFF | TGCGCCAGCAGCCATTCACAACAGGGTCCGAACACTGAAGCTTTCTTT | - | TRBJ1-1 | TRBV4-1 | -
CASSTPAAGTQYF | TGTGCCAGCAGCACCCCGGCGGCAGGGACGCAGTATTTT | - | TRBJ2-3 | TRBV7-2 | -
CASSPTRPLTEAFF | TGTGCCAGCAGCCCGACGAGGCCCCTAACTGAAGCTTTCTTT | few | TRBJ1-1 | TRBV7-2 | -
CATKAGTDKETQYF | TGTGCCACCAAAGCCGGGACAGATAAAGAGACCCAGTACTTC | few | TRBJ2-5 | TRBV10-3 | TRBD1
CASSLVSTGNEQFF | TGTGCCAGCAGCTTAGTCTCTACAGGGAATGAGCAGTTCTTC | - | TRBJ2-1 | TRBV7-2 | -
CASSRGTGSSYNEQFF | TGTGCCAGCAGTCGAGGGACAGGGAGCTCCTACAATGAGCAGTTCTTC | - | TRBJ2-1 | TRBV7-9 | TRBD1